This TCR beta chain was recorded in a study of regulatory T cells in long-lasting Graves disease. About the study: Antithyroid drugs had been taken under 3 months by newly diagnosed Graves' patients. Whole-study findings and limits: Favored usage of TRBV28, TRBJ1-2 and TRBJ2-5 was recorded in persistent disease. Those with persistent Graves' had less TCR diversity than newly diagnosed patients.

According to the study, TCR beta libraries were built with iRepertoire HTBI primers and CDR3-region Arm-PCR. Authors' methods: Segment identification across samples yielded roughly 62 TRBV and about 13 TRBJ segments. TCRdb re-analysed the multiplex PCR reads in MiXCR, keeping a single row per CDR3 protein. These V and J calls derive from TCRdb rather than the authors' analysis. The table shows about 240,000 distinct CDR3 sequences, with just over 20% occurring only once. As for time point: newly diagnosed GD, antithyroid drugs for less than 3 months. Researchers made the TCR library from RNA that was extracted from PBMCs. V was shortened by 2 bases and J by 2 bases, with 6 bases between the two germline ends. This CDR3 has 13 amino acids. Germline loops: CDR1 MNHEY, CDR2 SMNVEV (reference sequence). In its sample, this clonotype was seen many times. Its antigen is still unknown.

This clonotype was obtained from a female donor with Graves disease. The chain employs TRBV27 and TRBJ2-5, with D maybe TRBD1 (5 bases). The sequencing used peripheral blood mononuclear cells (PBMCs), collected at new diagnosis, from a patient treated with antithyroid drugs. CDR3 nucleotides: TGTGCCAGCAGTTTAAGGGGACAAGAGACCCAGTACTTC. Translated, it gives CASSLRGQETQYF.